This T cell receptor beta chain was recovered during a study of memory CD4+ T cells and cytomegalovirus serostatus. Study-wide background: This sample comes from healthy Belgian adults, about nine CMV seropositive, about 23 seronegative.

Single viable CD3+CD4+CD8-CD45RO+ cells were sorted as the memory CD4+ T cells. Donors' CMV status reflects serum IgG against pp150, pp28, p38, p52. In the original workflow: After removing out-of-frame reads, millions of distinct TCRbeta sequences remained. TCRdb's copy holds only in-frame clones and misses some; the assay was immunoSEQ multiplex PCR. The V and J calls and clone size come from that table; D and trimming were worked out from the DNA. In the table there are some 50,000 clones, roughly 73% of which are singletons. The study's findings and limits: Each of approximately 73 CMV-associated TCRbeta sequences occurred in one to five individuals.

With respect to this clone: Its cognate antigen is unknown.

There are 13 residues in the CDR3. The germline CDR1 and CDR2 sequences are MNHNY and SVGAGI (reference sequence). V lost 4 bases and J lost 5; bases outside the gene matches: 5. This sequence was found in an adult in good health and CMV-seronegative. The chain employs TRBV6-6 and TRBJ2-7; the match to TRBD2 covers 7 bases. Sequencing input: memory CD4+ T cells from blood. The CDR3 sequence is CASSSSGGDEQYF. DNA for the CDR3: TGTGCCAGCAGTTCTAGCGGTGGGGACGAGCAGTACTTC.